These T cell receptor beta chains were read from a single sample in a study of early T cells in non-severe SARS-CoV-2 infection. One entry per CDR3 protein, called by TCRdb with MiXCR from the 5' RACE reads. The profile shows fewer than 30,000 distinct CDR3 sequences, 5.3% of them singletons. Specimen: whole blood. The source is an adult who was a healthcare worker with PCR-confirmed SARS-CoV-2 infection or an uninfected control (not recorded which). Both conserved end residues are part of each CDR3. The D gene is left open where the match is weak.

TRBD1	TRBV6-5	CASSSGGFNTEAFF
TRBD2	TRBV9	CASSRGGASTGELFF
NA	TRBV7-6	CASSLGRMFTDTQYF
TRBD2	TRBV7-9	CASSLLTSGSVDEQFF
TRBD1	TRBV10-3	CAISESLTGAAGELFF
TRBD1	TRBV6-1	CASRGTGGLSYGNQPQHF
TRBD2	TRBV4-1	CASSLLRGTSGSRGNEQYF
NA	TRBV20-1	CSASVLGLGTEAFF
NA	TRBV12-3/TRBV12-4	CASSITLSTEAFF
NA	TRBV29-1	CSVAFTGTKNIQYF
NA	TRBV7-8	CASSLPGVEAFF
TRBD2	TRBV10-3	CAISDRLAGGGNYNEQFF
NA	TRBV6-2/TRBV6-3	CASSPVRTDTQYF
TRBD2	TRBV7-6	CASSRGSSYNEQFF
TRBD2	TRBV6-6	CASSLTSSGSPYEQYF
NA	TRBV20-1	CSASGREDEQYF